The T cell receptor (beta chain) described here comes from a study of T cells in Graves' hyperthyroidism and ophthalmopathy. Overall study context: The authors collected peripheral blood at initial diagnosis, before any treatment.

This clonotype was found many times. The antigen remains unidentified. There were TCR beta CDR3 regions amplified from RNA transcripts. An initial round of RT-PCR targeting the TCR CDR3 relied on the HTBI primer set. A single record per CDR3 protein comes from TCRdb applying MiXCR to the multiplex PCR reads. The table records about 510,000 distinct CDR3 sequences, around 15% of them present only once. Broader study findings: Most thyroid clonotypes expanded above 0.001 appeared in blood too. Patients with ophthalmopathy were separated from those with stable hyperthyroidism by a 13 V-J model.

Graves' hyperthyroidism is called stable when ophthalmopathy does not progress within 18 months. The CDR3 is made up of 14 amino acids. Germline V gives CDR1 SGHNT, CDR2 YENEEA. V shed 0 bases and J shed 6 bases, with 9 bases lying between them. This TCR was recovered from a woman between 35 and 50 years old with Graves' hyperthyroidism. J is TRBJ2-1 and V is TRBV11-3; weak D call: TRBD2 (6 bases). The sequencing sample was made of blood. CDR3 in amino acids: CASSLDQTSNEQFF. CDR3 DNA: TGTGCCAGCAGCTTAGACCAGACTAGCAATGAGCAGTTCTTC.